A selection of T cell receptor beta chains follows, all from one sample in a study of shared clonotypes between healthy human individuals. Profiled with immunoSEQ multiplex PCR; TCRdb holds only in-frame clones, not every one. Of some 2,400,000 clones listed, approximately 96% are singletons. Sequenced: naive CD4+ T cells sorted from blood. The source of these receptors is a young man in good health. Both conserved end residues are part of each CDR3. A D gene is named only where the DNA matches it firmly. For some rows the clone size is stated as once, few or many, or as a class when expanded; others skip it.

v_gene: TRBV27; d_gene: .; abundance: .; j_gene: TRBJ2-4; CDR3aa: CASSSSGRIAKNIQYF; CDR3nt: TGTGCCAGCAGTTCCTCAGGGAGGATTGCCAAAAACATTCAGTACTTC
v_gene: TRBV10-1; d_gene: .; abundance: .; j_gene: TRBJ2-1; CDR3aa: CASSEGILRKNEQFF; CDR3nt: TGCGCCAGCAGTGAGGGGATCCTTCGCAAGAATGAGCAGTTCTTC
v_gene: TRBV7-2; d_gene: TRBD1; abundance: .; j_gene: TRBJ1-6; CDR3aa: CASSPRGQQNSPLHF; CDR3nt: TGTGCCAGCAGCCCAAGGGGGCAGCAAAATTCACCCCTCCACTTT
v_gene: TRBV7-7; d_gene: .; abundance: .; j_gene: TRBJ2-5; CDR3aa: CASSYTGAYQETQYF; CDR3nt: TGTGCTAGCAGCTATACGGGGGCCTACCAAGAGACCCAGTACTTC
v_gene: TRBV7-2; d_gene: TRBD1; abundance: .; j_gene: TRBJ1-2; CDR3aa: CASSIDRGLTF; CDR3nt: TGTGCCAGCAGCATCGACAGGGGCCTCACCTTC
v_gene: TRBV10-2; d_gene: .; abundance: .; j_gene: TRBJ1-6; CDR3aa: CASSVWSGSPLHF; CDR3nt: TGCGCCAGCAGCGTCTGGTCGGGATCACCCCTCCACTTT
v_gene: TRBV7-2; d_gene: TRBD1; abundance: .; j_gene: TRBJ1-5; CDR3aa: CASSSFATGRQPQHF; CDR3nt: TGTGCCAGCAGCTCCTTCGCGACAGGGAGGCAGCCCCAGCATTTT
v_gene: TRBV25-1; d_gene: TRBD1; abundance: .; j_gene: TRBJ2-1; CDR3aa: CASSDRGYYNEQFF; CDR3nt: TGTGCCAGCAGTGACAGGGGGTATTACAATGAGCAGTTCTTC
v_gene: TRBV30; d_gene: TRBD2; abundance: .; j_gene: TRBJ2-3; CDR3aa: CAGSGSRGDTQYF; CDR3nt: TGTGCCGGTAGCGGGTCGAGAGGAGATACGCAGTATTTT
v_gene: TRBV7-2; d_gene: TRBD1; abundance: .; j_gene: TRBJ2-4; CDR3aa: CASEQGGKNIQYF; CDR3nt: TGTGCCAGTGAACAGGGGGGTAAAAACATTCAGTACTTC
v_gene: TRBV10-3; d_gene: TRBD1; abundance: .; j_gene: TRBJ1-6; CDR3aa: CAISESDWGQGIGSPLHF; CDR3nt: TGTGCCATCAGTGAGTCTGATTGGGGACAGGGTATTGGTTCACCCCTCCACTTT
v_gene: TRBV11-2; d_gene: .; abundance: .; j_gene: TRBJ2-1; CDR3aa: CASSLGYRNLDGYNEQFF; CDR3nt: TGTGCCAGCAGCTTAGGGTATAGGAACCTCGATGGATACAATGAGCAGTTCTTC
v_gene: TRBV2; d_gene: .; abundance: .; j_gene: TRBJ2-5; CDR3aa: CASSTIEETQYF; CDR3nt: TGTGCCAGCAGTACAATTGAAGAGACCCAGTACTTC
v_gene: TRBV14; d_gene: .; abundance: .; j_gene: TRBJ2-1; CDR3aa: CASSPMTGSYNEQFF; CDR3nt: TGTGCCAGCAGCCCAATGACAGGCTCCTACAATGAGCAGTTCTTC
v_gene: TRBV2; d_gene: .; abundance: .; j_gene: TRBJ1-5; CDR3aa: CASSESWIQPQHF; CDR3nt: TGTGCCAGCAGTGAATCATGGATACAGCCCCAGCATTTT
v_gene: TRBV5-1; d_gene: .; abundance: .; j_gene: TRBJ1-2; CDR3aa: CASSLTVNYGYTF; CDR3nt: TGCGCCAGCAGCTTGACTGTGAACTATGGCTACACCTTC
v_gene: TRBV11-3; d_gene: .; abundance: .; j_gene: TRBJ2-5; CDR3aa: CASSLGGLGGQETQYF; CDR3nt: TGTGCCAGCAGCTTAGGCGGTTTGGGCGGCCAAGAGACCCAGTACTTC
v_gene: TRBV28; d_gene: .; abundance: .; j_gene: TRBJ1-1; CDR3aa: CASSPRTANTEAFF; CDR3nt: TGTGCCAGCAGTCCAAGGACAGCCAACACTGAAGCTTTCTTT
v_gene: TRBV6-1; d_gene: .; abundance: .; j_gene: TRBJ1-5; CDR3aa: CASSGQSNQPQHF; CDR3nt: TGTGCCAGCAGTGGACAGTCCAATCAGCCCCAGCATTTT
v_gene: TRBV5-1; d_gene: .; abundance: .; j_gene: TRBJ1-4; CDR3aa: CASSIGGVPTNEKLFF; CDR3nt: TGCGCCAGCAGCATCGGGGGGGTGCCAACTAATGAAAAACTGTTTTTT
v_gene: TRBV5-4; d_gene: TRBD2; abundance: .; j_gene: TRBJ2-3; CDR3aa: CASSHQGTRTDTQYF; CDR3nt: TGTGCCAGCAGCCATCAGGGGACTAGGACAGATACGCAGTATTTT
v_gene: TRBV28; d_gene: .; abundance: .; j_gene: TRBJ2-5; CDR3aa: CASSLEGGFQETQYF; CDR3nt: TGTGCCAGCAGTTTAGAAGGGGGTTTCCAAGAGACCCAGTACTTC
v_gene: TRBV7-9; d_gene: TRBD1; abundance: .; j_gene: TRBJ1-3; CDR3aa: CASSLGFLTGVGGNTIYF; CDR3nt: TGTGCCAGCAGCTTAGGATTCTTAACAGGGGTCGGAGGAAACACCATATATTTT
v_gene: TRBV19; d_gene: TRBD2; abundance: .; j_gene: TRBJ2-5; CDR3aa: CASRTSGGGETQYF; CDR3nt: TGTGCCAGTAGGACTAGCGGCGGGGGGGAGACCCAGTACTTC
v_gene: TRBV6-5; d_gene: TRBD1; abundance: .; j_gene: TRBJ1-1; CDR3aa: CASSDTGANTEAFF; CDR3nt: TGTGCCAGCAGTGATACAGGGGCGAACACTGAAGCTTTCTTT
v_gene: TRBV5-8; d_gene: TRBD1; abundance: once; j_gene: TRBJ2-2; CDR3aa: CASSSGTGGQSTGELFF; CDR3nt: TGTGCCAGCAGCTCCGGGACAGGGGGACAAAGCACCGGGGAGCTGTTTTTT